These 18 T cell receptor beta chains came from one sample sequenced in a study of blood T cell repertoires in COVID-19. Produced via immunoSEQ multiplex PCR; TCRdb's table is partial and in-frame only. The sample lists approximately 210,000 clones; 82% were seen once. The sequencing input was PBMCs or T cells enriched from blood (not recorded which). The source of these receptors is a woman aged 55-70 years who had recovered from COVID-19.

The chain recombines TRBV27 with TRBJ1-3; D not resolved. Deletions cut 4 bases from V and 4 bases from J, with 14 bases between. The CDR3 consists of 15 residues. Germline CDR1 reads MNHEY; CDR2 reads SMNVEV (reference sequence). DNA of the CDR3: TGTGCCAGCAGTTCAGGACGCTCGGGGGGAAACACCATATATTTT. Encoded protein: CASSSGRSGGNTIYF.

This rearrangement joins TRBV19 to TRBJ1-5; D remains ambiguous. Germline assignment: CDR1 LNHDA and CDR2 SQIVND (reference sequence). CDR3 length equals 14 residues. V lost 3 bases to trimming and J lost 1 base, with 7 bases between them. As DNA, the CDR3 is TGTGCCAGTAGTATGGCTGCAAGCAATCAGCCCCAGCATTTT. It encodes CASSMAASNQPQHF.

The chain joins TRBV19 to TRBJ2-3; 9 bases fit TRBD1. From germline, CDR1 is LNHDA and CDR2 SQIVND (reference sequence). This CDR3 contains 15 residues. V lost 4 bases, J lost 3 bases, and 5 bases stayed unmatched. The CDR3 loop is CASSTGTGRTDTQYF. CDR3 sequence (DNA): TGTGCCAGTAGTACCGGGACAGGGCGAACAGATACGCAGTATTTT. Drawing the rest from reference TRBV19 and TRBJ2-3, the complete variable domain is DGGITQSPKYLFRKEGQNVTLSCEQNLNHDAMYWYRQDPGQGLRLIYYSQIVNDFQKGDIAEGYSVSREKKESFPLTVTSAQKNPTAFYLCASSTGTGRTDTQYFGPGTRLTVL.

The chain joins TRBV4-2 to TRBJ1-1; D is uncertain. This CDR3 spans 15 amino acids. The V gene lost 4 bases and the J gene lost 1 base, with 13 bases spanning the gap. CDR1 is LGHNA and CDR2 is YNFKEQ in the germline V gene. CDR3 sequence: CASSPAGSENTEAFF. The CDR3 coding sequence is TGTGCCAGCAGCCCGGCCGGGTCAGAGAACACTGAAGCTTTCTTT.

This clone is a singleton in its sample. The V and J genes are TRBV11-2 and TRBJ2-7; 13 nucleotides line up with TRBD2. Losses at the gene ends were 5 bases for V and 2 bases for J; bases not matched to a gene: 3. CDR3 length: 15 amino acids. Germline CDR1 and CDR2: SGHAT and FQNNGV. This CDR3 reads CASSRLAGGPYEQYF. CDR3 sequence (DNA): TGTGCCAGCAGCCGACTAGCGGGAGGCCCCTACGAGCAGTACTTC.

The chain is built from TRBV29-1 and TRBJ1-1, with unresolved D. The germline V gene has CDR1 SQVTM and CDR2 ANQGSEA. With 7 bases removed from V and 3 bases from J, the gap between germline ends came to 6 bases. The CDR3 is 10 amino acids. Here the CDR3 reads CSGRDTEAFF. The CDR3 nucleotides are TGCAGCGGGAGGGACACTGAAGCTTTCTTT.

This chain links TRBV6-4 with TRBJ1-6; no reliable D call. The CDR3 consists of 14 residues. The germline V gene encodes CDR1 MRHNA and CDR2 SNTAGT. V lost 7 bases and J 7 bases, leaving 14 bases between the germline ends. Here the CDR3 DNA reads TGTGCCAGCACTCTGGGAGGGAGGAATTCACCCCTCCACTTT. Translating it yields CASTLGGRNSPLHF.

Comment on this clone: This sample also contains other DNA sequences that code for the same CDR3. The chain joins TRBV7-2 to TRBJ1-1; D not certain. V was trimmed by 1 base and J by 1 base, leaving 7 bases between them. Germline-derived CDR1 and CDR2 are SGHTA and FQGNSA. The CDR3 loop spans 14 amino acids. CDR3: CASSLVPGNTEAFF. CDR3 nucleotides: TGTGCCAGCAGCTTAGTTCCGGGGAACACTGAAGCTTTCTTT.

The V gene is TRBV30, the J gene TRBJ1-2, with 7 bases lining up with TRBD1. Germline lookup yields CDR1 GTSNPN and CDR2 SVGIG (reference sequence). This CDR3 has 15 amino acids. Germline trimming cut 3 bases from V and 7 bases from J; bases unmatched to any gene: 14. Here the CDR3 reads CAWSRRQGGLGGYTF. The CDR3 DNA reads as TGTGCCTGGAGCCGTAGACAGGGCGGTCTAGGTGGCTACACCTTC.

This rearrangement joins TRBV19 to TRBJ2-2; TRBD1 might be the D (6 bases). The germline CDR1 and CDR2 sequences are LNHDA and SQIVND (reference sequence). This CDR3 is 14 amino acids long. Trimming removed 10 bases from V and 4 bases from J, with 16 bases in between. The CDR3 bases are TGTGCCACAGAGACAGGCGACGCCACCGGGGAGCTGTTTTTT. It specifies CATETGDATGELFF.

This clone was found once. The chain recombines TRBV11-2 with TRBJ2-7; no firm D call. This CDR3 has 12 amino acids. CDR1 is SGHAT, CDR2 FQNNGV, per germline. V was clipped by 3 bases and J by 3 bases, with 6 bases between them. CDR3 sequence: CASSLELYEQYF. For the CDR3, the DNA is TGTGCCAGCAGCTTGGAGCTCTACGAGCAGTACTTC.

V usage is TRBV4-2 and J usage is TRBJ2-1; 9 nucleotides match TRBD2. With V trimmed by 0 bases and J by 3 bases, 12 bases remained unmatched. Germline values: CDR1 LGHNA, CDR2 YNFKEQ. The CDR3 totals 19 residues. CDR3 sequence reads: CASSQDLTSGPGFYNEQFF. Written as DNA, the CDR3 is TGTGCCAGCAGCCAAGATTTAACTAGCGGGCCCGGCTTCTACAATGAGCAGTTCTTC.

This sequence joins TRBV7-2 and TRBJ1-3, with D unclear. The germline V gene has CDR1 SGHTA and CDR2 FQGNSA. CDR3 size: 13 residues. Trimming left V 5 bases short and J 4 bases short, with 9 bases between. The CDR3 nucleotides are TGTGCCAGCAGCGCCCAGACAGGAAACACCATATATTTT. Amino acid sequence: CASSAQTGNTIYF.

In its sample, this clone was seen a few times. The gene calls are TRBV12-2 and TRBJ1-4; TRBD1, the table's D call, lacks a check against the DNA. TRBV12-2 is shown as a pseudogene. The CDR3 sequence is 15 residues long. CDR3 DNA sequence: TGTGCAAGTCGCCCCTGGGGCCTATTTCGGGAAAAACTGTTTTTT. It codes for CASRPWGLFREKLFF.

V usage is TRBV15 and J usage is TRBJ1-4; the D is unclear. Trimming removed 0 bases at V and 5 bases at J, with 13 bases between. Germline V gives CDR1 LNHNV, CDR2 YYDKDF (reference sequence). The length of the CDR3 is 16 residues. CDR3 nucleotide sequence: TGTGCCACCAGCAGAGAGGTGTCCGGGTTGAATGAAAAACTGTTTTTT. This sequence encodes CATSREVSGLNEKLFF.

V and J are TRBV7-2 and TRBJ2-7, with 11 nucleotides matching TRBD1. Per germline, CDR1 SGHTA and CDR2 FQGNSA. This CDR3 contains 14 residues. V shed 4 bases and J 7 bases; nucleotides not matched to a gene: 6. The CDR3 here is CASSSGTGGREQYF. CDR3 nucleotide sequence: TGTGCCAGCAGCTCCGGGACAGGGGGTCGGGAGCAGTACTTC.

The CDR3 DNA is TGTGCCAGCAACCTTAATGGACAGAACTATGGCTACACCTTC. Amino acid sequence: CASNLNGQNYGYTF. The V and J genes are TRBV5-5 and TRBJ1-2; the D gene is possibly TRBD1 (6 bases). Trimming stripped 6 bases from V and 2 bases from J, with 14 bases between. The CDR3 consists of 14 residues. Germline CDR1 SGHKS, CDR2 YYEKEE (reference sequence).

This clone has more than one count but fewer than ten. The rearrangement joins TRBV7-9 to TRBJ2-1; 10 nucleotides match TRBD2. Germline V CDR1 and CDR2: SEHNR, FQNEAQ (reference sequence). The V gene end was trimmed by 3 bases and the J gene end by 7 bases; junction bases not matched to a gene: 3. The CDR3 has 14 residues. The CDR3 is CASSFLAGDNEQFF. The DNA of the CDR3 is TGTGCCAGCAGCTTTCTAGCGGGAGATAATGAGCAGTTCTTC.